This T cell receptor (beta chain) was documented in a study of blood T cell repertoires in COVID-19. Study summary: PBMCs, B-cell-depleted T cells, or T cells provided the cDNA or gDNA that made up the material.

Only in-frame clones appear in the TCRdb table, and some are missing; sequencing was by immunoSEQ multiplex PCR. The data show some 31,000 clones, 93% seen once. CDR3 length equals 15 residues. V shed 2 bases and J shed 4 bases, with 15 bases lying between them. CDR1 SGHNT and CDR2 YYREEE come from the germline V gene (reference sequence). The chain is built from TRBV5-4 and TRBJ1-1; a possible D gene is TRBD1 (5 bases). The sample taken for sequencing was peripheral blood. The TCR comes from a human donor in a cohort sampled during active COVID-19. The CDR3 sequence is CASSFRAGDGTEAFF. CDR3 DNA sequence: TGTGCCAGCAGCTTTCGAGCGGGGGATGGCACTGAAGCTTTCTTT.